This T cell receptor beta chain was sequenced for a study of PD-L1 blockade in urothelial cancer. Study information: Patients had received 0 to 3 prior chemotherapy regimens. At 6 weeks and at 3 weeks (second dose) after treatment start, blood was analyzed.

Noted time point: peripheral blood 6 weeks after treatment start. Every PCR got spiked synthetic TCR analog templates. Clones were read by immunoSEQ multiplex PCR, and TCRdb kept only the in-frame ones, dropping some. Here the sample spans 25,000 to 30,000 clones, approximately 80% being singletons. The CDR3 is 12 amino acids. CDR1 SGHDT and CDR2 YYEEEE come from the germline V gene. Germline trimming cut 7 bases from V and 3 bases from J; bases unmatched to any gene: 1. This receptor was taken from a man in his sixties or seventies with urothelial cancer. The rearrangement links TRBV5-6 to TRBJ2-1, with TRBD1 identical over 7 bases. Material: PBMCs, obtained around atezolizumab (anti-PD-L1) treatment. For the CDR3, the DNA is TGTGCCAGCCACAGGGGCTACAATGAGCAGTTCTTC. Its translation: CASHRGYNEQFF.